This T cell receptor beta chain was identified in a study of shared clonotypes between healthy human individuals. Worth noting for this clone: The antigen is unknown.

Study-level points and caveats: Generation probabilities of non-shared clonotypes were lower (relative to those shared by all four donors). Naive subsets usually exceeded memory subsets in estimated richness.

Between the trimmed V and J ends, which lost 8 bases and 10 bases, there was a span of 12 bases. The germline CDR1 and CDR2 sequences are MNHEY and SVGAGI. This CDR3 spans 12 amino acids. The naive CD8 fraction comprised CD45RO-negative cells positively selected for CCR7 and excluded terminally differentiated effector memory CD45RA+ cells. Using immunoSEQ multiplex PCR, the repertoire was profiled, and TCRdb retains in-frame clones only, with some absent. The sample lists some 2 million clones, about 95% occurring once. This chain connects TRBV6-5 to TRBJ1-6; D uncertain. Sample: naive CD8+ T cells sorted from blood. The TCR sequence derives from a man younger than 35 in good health. CDR3 loop: CASSKYGSPLHF. CDR3 sequence (DNA): TGTGCCAGCTCTAAATACGGATCACCCCTCCACTTT.